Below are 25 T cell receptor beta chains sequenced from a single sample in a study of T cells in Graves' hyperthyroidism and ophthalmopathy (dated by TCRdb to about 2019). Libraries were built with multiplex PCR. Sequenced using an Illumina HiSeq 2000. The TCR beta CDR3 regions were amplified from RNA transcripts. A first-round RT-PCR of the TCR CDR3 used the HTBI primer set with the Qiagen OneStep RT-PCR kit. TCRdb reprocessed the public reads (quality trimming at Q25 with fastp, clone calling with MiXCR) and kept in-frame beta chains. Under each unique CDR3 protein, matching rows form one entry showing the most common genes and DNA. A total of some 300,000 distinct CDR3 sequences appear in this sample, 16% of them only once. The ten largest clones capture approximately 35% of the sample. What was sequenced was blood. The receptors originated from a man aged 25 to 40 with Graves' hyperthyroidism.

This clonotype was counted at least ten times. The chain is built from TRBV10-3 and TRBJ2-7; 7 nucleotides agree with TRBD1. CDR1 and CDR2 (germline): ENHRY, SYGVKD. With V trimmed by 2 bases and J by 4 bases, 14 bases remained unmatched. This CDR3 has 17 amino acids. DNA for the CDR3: TGTGCCATCAGTGAGAGCTATTCCCCGGACAGGCTATACGAGCAGTACTTC. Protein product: CAISESYSPDRLYEQYF.

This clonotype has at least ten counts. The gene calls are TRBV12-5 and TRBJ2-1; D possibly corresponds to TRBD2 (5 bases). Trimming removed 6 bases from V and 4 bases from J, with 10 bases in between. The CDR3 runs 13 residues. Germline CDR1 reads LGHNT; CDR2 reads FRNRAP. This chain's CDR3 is CASGSGLYNEQFF. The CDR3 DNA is TGTGCTAGTGGATCTGGACTTTACAATGAGCAGTTCTTC.

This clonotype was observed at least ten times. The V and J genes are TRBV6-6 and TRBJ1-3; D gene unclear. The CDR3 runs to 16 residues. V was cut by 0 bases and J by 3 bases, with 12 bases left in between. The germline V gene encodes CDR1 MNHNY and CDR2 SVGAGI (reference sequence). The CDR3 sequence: CASSYSGLGFGNTIYF. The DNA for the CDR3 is TGTGCCAGCAGTTACTCAGGCTTGGGTTTTGGAAACACCATATATTTT.

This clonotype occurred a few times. The CDR3 region has the DNA TGTGCCAGCAGCCTGGGGAGGGAAACAGGCTACACCTTC. This codes for CASSLGRETGYTF. The rearrangement uses TRBV7-3 and TRBJ1-2; D gene unclear. Germline CDR1 and CDR2: SGHTA and FQGTGA. The V end lost 5 bases, the J end lost 8 bases, and 15 bases lay between the germline ends. CDR3 length equals 13 residues. Combining the CDR3 with reference TRBV7-3 and TRBJ1-2 gives the whole variable domain GAGVSQTPSNKVTEKGKYVELRCDPISGHTALYWYRQSLGQGPEFLIYFQGTGAADDSGLPNDRFFAVRPEGSVSTLKIQRTERGDSAVYLCASSLGRETGYTFGSGTRLTVV.

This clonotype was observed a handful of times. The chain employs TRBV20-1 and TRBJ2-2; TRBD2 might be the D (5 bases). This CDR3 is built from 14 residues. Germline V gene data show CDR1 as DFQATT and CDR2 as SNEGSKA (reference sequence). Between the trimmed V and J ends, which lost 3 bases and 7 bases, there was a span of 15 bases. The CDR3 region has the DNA TGCAGTGCTAGGAGGGATGAGCTGGTCGGGGAGCTGTTTTTT. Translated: CSARRDELVGELFF.

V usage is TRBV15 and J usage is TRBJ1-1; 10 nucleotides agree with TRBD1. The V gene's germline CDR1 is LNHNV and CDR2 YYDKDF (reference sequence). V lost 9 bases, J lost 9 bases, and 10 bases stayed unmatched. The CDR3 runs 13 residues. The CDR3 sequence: CATGPGQGLKAFF. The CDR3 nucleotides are TGTGCCACGGGACCGGGACAGGGGCTAAAAGCTTTCTTT.

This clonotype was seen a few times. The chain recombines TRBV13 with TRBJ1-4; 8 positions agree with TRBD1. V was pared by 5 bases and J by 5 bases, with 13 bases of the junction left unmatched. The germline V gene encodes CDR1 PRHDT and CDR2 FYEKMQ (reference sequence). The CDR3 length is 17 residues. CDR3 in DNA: TGTGCCAGCAGCACAGGACAGGGTGAGGGTCAAAATGAAAAACTGTTTTTT. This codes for CASSTGQGEGQNEKLFF.

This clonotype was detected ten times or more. CDR3: CASSRLPGRRGEQFF. The CDR3 DNA reads as TGTGCCAGCTCACGACTCCCGGGACGGAGAGGTGAGCAGTTCTTC. The chain joins TRBV18 to TRBJ2-1; D tentatively reads TRBD1 or TRBD2 (5 bases each). The V gene lost 4 bases and the J gene lost 9 bases, with 19 bases spanning the gap. Germline CDR1 is KGHSH and CDR2 is LQKENI. The CDR3 is 15 amino acids.

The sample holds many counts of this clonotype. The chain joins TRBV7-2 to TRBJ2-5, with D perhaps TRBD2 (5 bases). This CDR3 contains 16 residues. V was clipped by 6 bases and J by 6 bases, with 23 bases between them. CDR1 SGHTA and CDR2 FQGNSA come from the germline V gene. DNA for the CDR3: TGTGCCAGCAGTCCTGGCAAGGAGGCTCTAGTCAAGACCCAGTACTTC. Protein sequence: CASSPGKEALVKTQYF.

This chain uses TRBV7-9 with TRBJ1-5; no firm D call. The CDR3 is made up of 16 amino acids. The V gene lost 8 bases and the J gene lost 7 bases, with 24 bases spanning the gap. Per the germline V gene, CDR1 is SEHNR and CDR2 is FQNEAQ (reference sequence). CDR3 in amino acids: CASQKEGLGMRQPQHF. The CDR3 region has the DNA TGTGCCAGCCAAAAGGAAGGATTGGGGATGAGGCAGCCCCAGCATTTT.

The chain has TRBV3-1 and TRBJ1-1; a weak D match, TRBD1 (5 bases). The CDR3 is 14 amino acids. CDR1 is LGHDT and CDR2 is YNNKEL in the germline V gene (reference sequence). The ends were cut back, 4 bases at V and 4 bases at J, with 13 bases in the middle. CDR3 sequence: CASSPAGGITEAFF. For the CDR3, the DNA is TGTGCCAGCAGCCCCGCGGGGGGGATCACTGAAGCTTTCTTT.

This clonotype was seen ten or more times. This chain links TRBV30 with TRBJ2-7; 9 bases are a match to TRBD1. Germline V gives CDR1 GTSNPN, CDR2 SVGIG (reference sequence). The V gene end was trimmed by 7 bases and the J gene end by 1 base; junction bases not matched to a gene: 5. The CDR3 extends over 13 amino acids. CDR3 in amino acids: CALTTGGSYEQYF. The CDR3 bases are TGTGCCTTGACGACAGGGGGTTCCTACGAGCAGTACTTC.

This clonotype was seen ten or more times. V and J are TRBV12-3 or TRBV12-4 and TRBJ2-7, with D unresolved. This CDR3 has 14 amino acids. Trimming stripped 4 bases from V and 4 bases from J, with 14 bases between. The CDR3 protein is CASSSGRAGYEQYF. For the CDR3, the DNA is TGTGCCAGCAGTTCCGGCCGGGCCGGGTACGAGCAGTACTTC.

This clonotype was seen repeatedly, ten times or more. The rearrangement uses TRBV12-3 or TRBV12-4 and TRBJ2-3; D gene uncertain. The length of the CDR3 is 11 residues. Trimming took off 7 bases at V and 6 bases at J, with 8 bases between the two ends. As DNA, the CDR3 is TGTGCCAGCAAATCTTGGGATACGCAGTATTTT. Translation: CASKSWDTQYF.

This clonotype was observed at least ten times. CDR3: CASSLLAEQYF. The DNA of the CDR3 is TGTGCCAGCAGTTTATTGGCTGAGCAGTACTTC. The genes are TRBV28 and TRBJ2-7; no reliable D call. The CDR3 covers 11 residues. With 1 base removed from V and 7 bases from J, the gap between germline ends came to 5 bases. Germline lookup yields CDR1 MDHEN and CDR2 SYDVKM.

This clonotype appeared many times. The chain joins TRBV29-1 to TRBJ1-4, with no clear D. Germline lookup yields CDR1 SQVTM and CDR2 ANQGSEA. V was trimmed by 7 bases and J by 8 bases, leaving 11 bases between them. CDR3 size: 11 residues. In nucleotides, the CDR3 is TGCAGCGCAATCTCCGGGGAAAAACTGTTTTTT. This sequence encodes CSAISGEKLFF.

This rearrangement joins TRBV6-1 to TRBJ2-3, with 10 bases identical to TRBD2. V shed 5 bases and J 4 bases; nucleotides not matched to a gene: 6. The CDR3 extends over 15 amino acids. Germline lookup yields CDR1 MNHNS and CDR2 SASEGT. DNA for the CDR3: TGTGCCAGCAGTAGAGCGGGAGGGAGGGCAGATACGCAGTATTTT. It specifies CASSRAGGRADTQYF.

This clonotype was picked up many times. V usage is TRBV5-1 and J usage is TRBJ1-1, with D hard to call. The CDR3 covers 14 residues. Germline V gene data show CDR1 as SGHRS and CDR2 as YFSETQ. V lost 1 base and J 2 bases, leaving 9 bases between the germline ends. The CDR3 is CASSLWQANTEAFF. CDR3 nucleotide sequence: TGCGCCAGCAGCTTGTGGCAGGCCAACACTGAAGCTTTCTTT.

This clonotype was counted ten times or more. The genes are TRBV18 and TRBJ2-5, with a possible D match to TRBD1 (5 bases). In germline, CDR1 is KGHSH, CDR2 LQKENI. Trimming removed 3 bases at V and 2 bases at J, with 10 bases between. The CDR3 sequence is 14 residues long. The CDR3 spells CASSPAGRQETQYF. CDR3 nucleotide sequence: TGTGCCAGCTCACCGGCAGGGCGACAAGAGACCCAGTACTTC.

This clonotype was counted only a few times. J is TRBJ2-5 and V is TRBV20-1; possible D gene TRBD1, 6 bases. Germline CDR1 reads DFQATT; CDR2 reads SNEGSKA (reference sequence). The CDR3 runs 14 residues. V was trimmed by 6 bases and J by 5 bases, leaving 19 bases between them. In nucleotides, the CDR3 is TGCAGTGCCACTTTCCCCACAGGGCGCGAGACCCAGTACTTC. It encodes CSATFPTGRETQYF.

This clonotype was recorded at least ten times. The CDR3: CSARRSGRMETQYF. Here the CDR3 DNA reads TGCAGTGCTAGACGATCGGGTAGGATGGAGACCCAGTACTTC. The chain employs TRBV20-1 and TRBJ2-5; D is uncertain. Trimming took 2 bases from V and 5 from J, leaving 15 bases between them. The CDR3 spans 14 residues. Germline CDR1 reads DFQATT; CDR2 reads SNEGSKA (reference sequence).

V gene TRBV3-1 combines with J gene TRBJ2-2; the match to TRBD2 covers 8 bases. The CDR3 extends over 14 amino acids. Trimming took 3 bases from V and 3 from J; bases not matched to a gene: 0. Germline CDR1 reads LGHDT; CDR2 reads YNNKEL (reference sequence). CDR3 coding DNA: TGTGCCAGCAGCCATAGCGGGGACACCGGGGAGCTGTTTTTT. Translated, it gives CASSHSGDTGELFF.

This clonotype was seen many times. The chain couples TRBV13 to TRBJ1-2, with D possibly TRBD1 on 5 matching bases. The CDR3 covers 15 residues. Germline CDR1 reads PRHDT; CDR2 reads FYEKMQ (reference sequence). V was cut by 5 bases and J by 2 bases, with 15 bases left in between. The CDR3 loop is CASSPGPRENYGYTF. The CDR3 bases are TGTGCCAGCAGCCCTGGACCCAGGGAAAACTATGGCTACACCTTC.

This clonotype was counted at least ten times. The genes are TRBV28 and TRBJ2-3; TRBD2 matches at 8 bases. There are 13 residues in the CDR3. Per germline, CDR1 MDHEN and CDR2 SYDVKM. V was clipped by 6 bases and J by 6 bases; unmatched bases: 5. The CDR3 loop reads CASRGLETDTQYF. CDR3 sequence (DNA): TGTGCCAGCAGGGGACTAGAAACCGATACGCAGTATTTT.

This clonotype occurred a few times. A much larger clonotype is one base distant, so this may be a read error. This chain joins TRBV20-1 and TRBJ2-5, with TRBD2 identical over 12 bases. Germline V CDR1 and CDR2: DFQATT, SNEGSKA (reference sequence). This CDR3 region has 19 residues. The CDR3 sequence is CSVRGQGSTSGRTQETQYF. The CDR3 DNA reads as TGCAGTGTTAGAGGCCAGGGTTCGACTAGCGGGAGAACACAAGAGACCCAGTACTTC.